This entry describes one T cell receptor (beta chain). The method was immunoSEQ multiplex PCR; TCRdb's version includes in-frame clones alone and lacks a portion of them. This repertoire shows around 160,000 clones, around 90% found once; its top ten account for approximately 4%. The CDR3 has 14 residues. V dropped 0 bases and J dropped 5 bases, with 11 bases sitting between them. The V gene's germline CDR1 is SGDLS and CDR2 YYNGEE. These data originate in a study of blood T cell repertoires in COVID-19. At the level of the study: The United States, Italy and Spain provided the acute and convalescent COVID-19 samples.

Everyone who took part was roughly 18 to 89 years old, and they came from about two dozen US areas. Clinical history reported by participants formed the basis on which cohorts were assigned. Exposed participants encountered a COVID-19 case during the 2 weeks preceding study entry. This TCR came from a woman between 40 and 50 years old who had been exposed to COVID-19. Sequencing was performed on PBMCs or T cells enriched from blood (not recorded which). The chain is built from TRBV9 and TRBJ1-1; D is possibly TRBD1 (5 bases). The DNA of the CDR3 is TGTGCCAGCAGCGTAGCTGGGGGAGGAACTGAAGCTTTCTTT. Translating it yields CASSVAGGGTEAFF. The full variable domain, in which reference TRBV9 and TRBJ1-1 provide the parts outside the CDR3, is DSGVTQTPKHLITATGQRVTLRCSPRSGDLSVYWYQQSLDQGLQFLIQYYNGEERAKGNILERFSAQQFPDLHSELNLSSLELGDSALYFCASSVAGGGTEAFFGQGTRLTVV.